These 28 T cell receptor beta chains came from one sample sequenced in a study of blood T cell repertoires in COVID-19. Method: immunoSEQ multiplex PCR; TCRdb's copy keeps in-frame clones and lacks some. The sample has 100,000 or so clones; 80% to 90% are singletons. Sequenced material: peripheral blood. These receptors were obtained from a man between 60 and 70 years old with acute or convalescent COVID-19.

The V and J genes are TRBV27 and TRBJ1-5; 9 bases are a match to TRBD1. The length of the CDR3 is 15 residues. The J segment lost 2 bases and the V segment lost 3 bases, leaving 2 bases of the junction unmatched. Per germline, CDR1 MNHEY and CDR2 SMNVEV (reference sequence). The CDR3 DNA is TGTGCCAGCAGTTTGGGACAGGGTGGCAATCAGCCCCAGCATTTT. This codes for CASSLGQGGNQPQHF.

The chain is built from TRBV11-1 and TRBJ1-1, with a weak D call TRBD1 (6 bases). This CDR3 region has 14 residues. Between the trimmed V and J ends, which lost 2 bases and 6 bases, there was a span of 13 bases. The V gene's germline CDR1 is SGHAT and CDR2 FQDESV (reference sequence). CDR3 region: CASSLSIQGSEAFF. For the CDR3, the DNA is TGTGCCAGCAGCTTATCGATACAGGGCTCTGAAGCTTTCTTT.

V and J are TRBV12-3 or TRBV12-4 and TRBJ2-7; a possible D gene is TRBD1 (5 bases). The CDR3 consists of 11 residues. Trimming took 5 bases from V and 6 from J, leaving 8 bases between them. CDR3 loop: CASSSRGEQYF. The CDR3 DNA reads TGTGCCAGCAGTAGTAGGGGCGAGCAGTACTTC.

V usage is TRBV6-5 and J usage is TRBJ2-4; 8 positions match TRBD1. With 0 bases clipped from V and 4 bases from J, the junction kept 5 bases outside the gene matches. Germline CDR1 and CDR2: MNHEY and SVGAGI. The CDR3 totals 16 residues. The CDR3 DNA is TGTGCCAGCAGTTACTCGAGGACAGGGAGGAAAAACATTCAGTACTTC. Its protein is CASSYSRTGRKNIQYF.

This chain uses TRBV29-1 with TRBJ1-1; 8 bases map to TRBD1. V gave up 7 bases and J gave up 8 bases; unmatched junction bases: 15. The germline V gene has CDR1 SQVTM and CDR2 ANQGSEA. The CDR3 length is 14 residues. CDR3 bases: TGCAGCGCAGGCGGGACAGGCGTCGCCTCCGAAGCTTTCTTT. This encodes CSAGGTGVASEAFF.

V gene TRBV5-4 combines with J gene TRBJ1-1; 8 positions agree with TRBD1. J lost 4 bases, V lost 5 bases, and 7 bases had no gene match. The CDR3 has 14 residues. Germline CDR1 SGHNT, CDR2 YYREEE (reference sequence). CDR3 loop: CASSKDRAGTEAFF. The DNA of the CDR3 is TGTGCCAGCAGTAAGGACAGGGCGGGCACTGAAGCTTTCTTT.

The chain combines TRBV30 with TRBJ1-6; TRBD1 matches 8 bases. J was trimmed by 7 bases and V by 0 bases; bases with no gene match: 5. Germline values: CDR1 GTSNPN, CDR2 SVGIG (reference sequence). The CDR3 has 15 amino acids. The CDR3 DNA reads TGTGCCTGGAGTGTAGGGCAGGGGGCGAATTCACCCCTCCACTTT. Residues: CAWSVGQGANSPLHF.

J is TRBJ1-5 and V is TRBV24-1; D may be TRBD1 (6 bases). The CDR3 is made up of 16 amino acids. The germline V gene has CDR1 KGHDR and CDR2 SFDVKD. With 2 bases removed from V and 2 bases from J, the gap between germline ends came to 12 bases. The CDR3 loop is CATSDSRTVCNQPQHF. CDR3 sequence (DNA): TGTGCCACCAGTGATTCTAGGACAGTTTGCAATCAGCCCCAGCATTTT.

This clone was observed a handful of times. The V and J genes are TRBV11-3 and TRBJ2-2, with 9 nucleotides matching TRBD2. The CDR3 spans 16 residues. V was clipped by 2 bases and J by 6 bases; unmatched bases: 7. Germline lookup yields CDR1 SGHNT and CDR2 YENEEA. This CDR3 reads CASSLLASGVAGELFF. DNA for the CDR3: TGTGCCAGCAGCTTACTGGCTAGCGGGGTCGCCGGGGAGCTGTTTTTT. Combining the CDR3 with reference TRBV11-3 and TRBJ2-2 gives the whole variable domain EAGVVQSPRYKIIEKKQPVAFWCNPISGHNTLYWYLQNLGQGPELLIRYENEEAVDDSQLPKDRFSAERLKGVDSTLKIQPAELGDSAVYLCASSLLASGVAGELFFGEGSRLTVL.

This chain uses TRBV6-2 or TRBV6-3 with TRBJ2-7; a weak D match, TRBD2 (6 bases). This CDR3 comprises 15 residues. The germline V and J ends were trimmed by 6 bases and 6 bases, with 21 bases remaining between them. Germline values: CDR1 MNHEY, CDR2 SVGEGT. The CDR3 reads CASSQGLTGSSEQYF. The CDR3, as DNA: TGTGCCAGCAGCCAAGGACTAACGGGATCATCCGAGCAGTACTTC.

V and J are TRBV27 and TRBJ1-1; no definite D call. CDR1 MNHEY and CDR2 SMNVEV come from the germline V gene (reference sequence). Between the trimmed V and J ends, which lost 4 bases and 10 bases, there was a span of 16 bases. This CDR3 has 13 amino acids. CDR3 sequence reads: CASSSSGGFRAFF. As DNA, the CDR3 is TGTGCCAGCAGTTCTTCCGGAGGATTTAGAGCTTTCTTT.

The chain recombines TRBV30 with TRBJ1-5, with 8 bases that match TRBD1. The V and J ends lost 3 bases and 4 bases, in that order; junction bases with no gene match: 5. The germline V gene encodes CDR1 GTSNPN and CDR2 SVGIG (reference sequence). The CDR3 sequence is 14 residues long. This chain's CDR3 is CAWSLRQGNQPQHF. The CDR3 DNA follows: TGTGCCTGGAGCCTTAGACAGGGGAATCAGCCCCAGCATTTT.

V is TRBV7-2 and J is TRBJ1-2; a possible D gene is TRBD1 (5 bases). The CDR3 sequence is 15 residues long. CDR1 and CDR2 from the germline V gene are SGHTA and FQGNSA. With 2 bases removed from V and 0 bases from J, the gap between germline ends came to 10 bases. CDR3 in amino acids: CASSLQGPTNYGYTF. In nucleotides, the CDR3 is TGTGCCAGCAGCTTACAGGGCCCCACTAACTATGGCTACACCTTC.

The V call is TRBV25-1, the J call TRBJ1-1, with TRBD1 matching over 12 bases. CDR1 is MGHDK, CDR2 SYGVNS, per germline. Trimming at V came to 7 bases and at J to 10 bases, leaving 19 bases not matched to a gene. This CDR3 comprises 17 residues. The CDR3 region has the DNA TGTGCCAGCAACCCACCCCCGACCGGGACAGGGGGCGCGGGAGCTTTCTTT. Translating it yields CASNPPPTGTGGAGAFF.

V usage is TRBV18 and J usage is TRBJ1-3; 7 bases agree with TRBD1. The V gene's germline CDR1 is KGHSH and CDR2 LQKENI. The J segment lost 4 bases and the V segment lost 5 bases, leaving 5 bases of the junction unmatched. The CDR3 runs 14 residues. CDR3 in amino acids: CASSSDREGNTIYF. The CDR3 DNA follows: TGTGCCAGCTCATCCGACAGGGAGGGAAACACCATATATTTT.

This rearrangement joins TRBV2 to TRBJ1-1; D remains unclear. CDR1 is SNHLY, CDR2 FYNNEI, per germline. V was trimmed by 1 base and J by 11 bases, leaving 17 bases between them. The CDR3 length is 14 residues. The CDR3 DNA follows: TGTGCCAGCAGTGAAGAGTTCGGGGTCTCCATGGCTTTCTTT. This encodes CASSEEFGVSMAFF.

The chain joins TRBV4-1 to TRBJ2-3; 9 nucleotides line up with TRBD2. Trimming took 1 base from V and 0 from J; bases not matched to a gene: 2. The CDR3 has 16 amino acids. CDR1 is MGHRA and CDR2 is YSYEKL in the germline V gene. CDR3 nucleotides: TGCGCCAGCAGCCAAGTAGCGGGGGTGAGCACAGATACGCAGTATTTT. This encodes CASSQVAGVSTDTQYF.

The gene calls are TRBV3-1 (or the pseudogene TRBV3-2) and TRBJ2-6, with D tentatively TRBD1 (5 bases). The CDR3 contains 15 residues. Trimming shortened V by 4 bases and J by 1 base, and 8 bases separated the two germline ends. Germline CDR1 is LGHDT and CDR2 is YNNKEL (reference sequence). The chain's CDR3 is CASSLRGSGANVLTF. The CDR3 coding sequence is TGTGCCAGCAGCCTTAGGGGTTCTGGGGCCAACGTCCTGACTTTC.

This chain links TRBV11-2 with TRBJ2-2, with 7 bases lining up with TRBD1. This CDR3 is 15 amino acids long. After removal of 5 bases from V and 1 base from J, the junction contained 4 bases not matched to a gene. Germline CDR1 reads SGHAT; CDR2 reads FQNNGV. CDR3 region: CASSDGTVNTGELFF. CDR3 in DNA: TGTGCCAGCAGCGACGGGACAGTGAACACCGGGGAGCTGTTTTTT.

CDR3 nucleotide sequence: TGTGCCAGCAGCCAAGCGGGGGGCTCGGATGAAAAACTGTTTTTT. It encodes CASSQAGGSDEKLFF. The genes are TRBV4-2 and TRBJ1-4; perhaps TRBD1 as D (6 bases). Germline V gene data show CDR1 as LGHNA and CDR2 as YNFKEQ. CDR3 size: 15 residues. Trimming took 1 base from V and 6 from J, leaving 12 bases between them.

The gene calls are TRBV5-8 and TRBJ2-5; TRBD2 matches 8 bases. V dropped 0 bases and J dropped 5; count of bases not matched to a gene: 3. The germline V gene has CDR1 SGHTS and CDR2 YDEGEE. The CDR3 extends over 14 amino acids. The CDR3 coding sequence is TGTGCCAGCAGCTTGGGCGGGGGGCCGGAGACCCAGTACTTC. Its translation is CASSLGGGPETQYF.

The chain employs TRBV5-1 and TRBJ1-1; no definite D call. The length of the CDR3 is 13 residues. Trimming pared 1 base from V and 0 bases from J, leaving 4 bases between. CDR1 SGHRS and CDR2 YFSETQ come from the germline V gene. CDR3 DNA: TGCGCCAGCAGCTTGACACTGAACACTGAAGCTTTCTTT. This codes for CASSLTLNTEAFF.

The J gene is TRBJ1-6, the V gene TRBV5-1; 7 bases map to TRBD1. The trim removed 5 bases at V and 0 bases at J, leaving 5 bases unmatched. This CDR3 contains 16 residues. Germline CDR1 and CDR2: SGHRS and YFSETQ. In DNA form, the CDR3 reads TGCGCCAGCAGGCCGGACAGGAGCTCCTATAATTCACCCCTCCACTTT. Amino acids: CASRPDRSSYNSPLHF. Complete variable domain (other parts from reference TRBV5-1 and TRBJ1-6): KAGVTQTPRYLIKTRGQQVTLSCSPISGHRSVSWYQQTPGQGLQFLFEYFSETQRNKGNFPGRFSGRQFSNSRSEMNVSTLELGDSALYLCASRPDRSSYNSPLHFGNGTRLTVT.

V is TRBV9 and J is TRBJ1-1; D remains unclear. There are 17 residues in the CDR3. V was clipped by 0 bases and J by 4 bases, with 19 bases between them. Germline lookup yields CDR1 SGDLS and CDR2 YYNGEE. The DNA of the CDR3 is TGTGCCAGCAGCGTAGGGGGTGGACTTCAAGGCGTCACTGAAGCTTTCTTT. This encodes CASSVGGGLQGVTEAFF.

The V gene is TRBV5-1, the J gene TRBJ1-5; D might be TRBD1 (5 bases). Germline loops: CDR1 SGHRS, CDR2 YFSETQ. V was clipped by 0 bases and J by 9 bases, with 13 bases between them. This CDR3 has 14 amino acids. CDR3 nucleotide sequence: TGCGCCAGCAGCTTGGGGTCGGGGGTCGGGCCCCAGCATTTT. It translates to CASSLGSGVGPQHF.

The rearrangement joins TRBV4-2 to TRBJ1-1; TRBD1 agrees at 7 bases. Germline lookup yields CDR1 LGHNA and CDR2 YNFKEQ. Losses at the gene ends were 1 base for V and 1 base for J; bases not matched to a gene: 6. The CDR3 is 16 residues long. Here the CDR3 reads CASSQATGMGNTEAFF. In DNA, the CDR3 is TGTGCCAGCAGCCAAGCGACAGGGATGGGGAACACTGAAGCTTTCTTT.

The V and J genes are TRBV5-4 and TRBJ1-3; no reliable D call. The length of the CDR3 is 14 residues. Germline V lookup: CDR1 SGHNT, CDR2 YYREEE (reference sequence). V lost 5 bases to trimming and J lost 0 bases, with 9 bases between them. CDR3 nucleotides: TGTGCCAGCAGTACTGACATCTCTGGAAACACCATATATTTT. As protein: CASSTDISGNTIYF.

This clone was seen only once. The rearrangement joins TRBV6-5 to TRBJ2-7; the match to TRBD2 covers 9 bases. CDR1 MNHEY and CDR2 SVGAGI come from the germline V gene. This CDR3 contains 16 residues. The trim removed 0 bases at V and 4 bases at J, leaving 7 bases unmatched. CDR3 DNA sequence: TGTGCCAGCAGTTACTCGGAGGCTAGCGGGGTTTACGAGCAGTACTTC. Translation gives CASSYSEASGVYEQYF.